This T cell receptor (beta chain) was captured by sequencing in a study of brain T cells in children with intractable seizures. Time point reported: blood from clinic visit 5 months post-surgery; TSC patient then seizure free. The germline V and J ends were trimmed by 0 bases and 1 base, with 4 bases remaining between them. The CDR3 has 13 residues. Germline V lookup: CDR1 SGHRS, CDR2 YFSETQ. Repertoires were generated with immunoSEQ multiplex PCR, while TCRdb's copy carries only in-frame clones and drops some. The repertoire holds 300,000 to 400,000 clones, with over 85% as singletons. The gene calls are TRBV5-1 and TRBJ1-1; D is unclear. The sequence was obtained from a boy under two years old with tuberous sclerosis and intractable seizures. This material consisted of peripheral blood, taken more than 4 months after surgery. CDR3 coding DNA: TGCGCCAGCAGCTTGGAGCCGAACACTGAAGCTTTCTTT. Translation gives CASSLEPNTEAFF. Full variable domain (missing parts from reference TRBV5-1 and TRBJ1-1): KAGVTQTPRYLIKTRGQQVTLSCSPISGHRSVSWYQQTPGQGLQFLFEYFSETQRNKGNFPGRFSGRQFSNSRSEMNVSTLELGDSALYLCASSLEPNTEAFFGQGTRLTVV.